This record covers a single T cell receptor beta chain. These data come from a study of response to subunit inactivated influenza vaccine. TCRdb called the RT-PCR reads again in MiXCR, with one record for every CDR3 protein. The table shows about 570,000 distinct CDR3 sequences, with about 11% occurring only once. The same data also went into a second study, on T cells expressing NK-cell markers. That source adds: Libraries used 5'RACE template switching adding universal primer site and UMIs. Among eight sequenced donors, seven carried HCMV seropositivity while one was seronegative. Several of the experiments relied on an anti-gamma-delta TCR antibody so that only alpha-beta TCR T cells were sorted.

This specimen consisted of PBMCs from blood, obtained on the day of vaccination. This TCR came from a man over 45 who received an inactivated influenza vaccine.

CDR3: CASSLDGLLNTEAFF. The CDR3 nucleotides read TGTGCCAGCAGCTTAGATGGACTGCTGAACACTGAAGCTTTCTTT. The rearrangement uses TRBV11-2 and TRBJ1-1; D not resolved. Germline CDR1 SGHAT, CDR2 FQNNGV. The V end was cut by 0 bases, the J end by 0 bases, with 8 bases between. This CDR3 region has 15 residues.